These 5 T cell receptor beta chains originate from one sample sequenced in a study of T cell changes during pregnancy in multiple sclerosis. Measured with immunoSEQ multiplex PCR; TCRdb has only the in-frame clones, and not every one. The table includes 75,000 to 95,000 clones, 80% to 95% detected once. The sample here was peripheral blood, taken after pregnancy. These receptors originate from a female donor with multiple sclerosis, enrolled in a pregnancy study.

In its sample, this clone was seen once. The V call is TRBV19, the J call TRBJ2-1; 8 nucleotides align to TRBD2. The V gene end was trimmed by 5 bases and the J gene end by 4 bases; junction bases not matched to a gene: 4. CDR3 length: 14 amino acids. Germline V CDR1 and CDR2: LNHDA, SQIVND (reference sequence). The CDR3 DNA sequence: TGTGCCAGTAGTCAGACTAGCGAATACAATGAGCAGTTCTTC. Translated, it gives CASSQTSEYNEQFF.

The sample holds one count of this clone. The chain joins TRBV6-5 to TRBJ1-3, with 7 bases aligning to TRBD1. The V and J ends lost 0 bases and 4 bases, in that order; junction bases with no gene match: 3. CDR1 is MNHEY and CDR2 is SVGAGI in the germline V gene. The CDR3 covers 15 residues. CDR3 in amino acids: CASSYSQGVGNTIYF. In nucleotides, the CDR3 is TGTGCCAGCAGTTACTCTCAGGGGGTCGGAAACACCATATATTTT.

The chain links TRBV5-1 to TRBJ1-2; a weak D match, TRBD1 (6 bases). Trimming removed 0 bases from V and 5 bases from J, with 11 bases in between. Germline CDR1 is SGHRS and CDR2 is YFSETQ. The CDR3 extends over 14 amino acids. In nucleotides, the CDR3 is TGCGCCAGCAGCTTGGAAACAGGGCAATATGGCTACACCTTC. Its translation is CASSLETGQYGYTF. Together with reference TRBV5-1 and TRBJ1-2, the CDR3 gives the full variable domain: KAGVTQTPRYLIKTRGQQVTLSCSPISGHRSVSWYQQTPGQGLQFLFEYFSETQRNKGNFPGRFSGRQFSNSRSEMNVSTLELGDSALYLCASSLETGQYGYTFGSGTRLTVV.

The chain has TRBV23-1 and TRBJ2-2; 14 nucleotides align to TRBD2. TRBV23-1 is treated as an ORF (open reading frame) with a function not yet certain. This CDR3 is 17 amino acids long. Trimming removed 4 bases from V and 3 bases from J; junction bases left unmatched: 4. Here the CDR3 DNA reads TGCGCCAGCAGTCTCCGACTAGCGGGAGGGGACACCGGGGAGCTGTTTTTT. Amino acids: CASSLRLAGGDTGELFF.

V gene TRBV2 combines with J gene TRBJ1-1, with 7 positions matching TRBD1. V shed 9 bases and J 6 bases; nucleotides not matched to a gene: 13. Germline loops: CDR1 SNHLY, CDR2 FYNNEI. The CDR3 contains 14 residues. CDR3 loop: CASRQGSRRAEAFF. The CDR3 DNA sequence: TGTGCCAGTAGACAGGGCTCCCGGAGGGCTGAAGCTTTCTTT.